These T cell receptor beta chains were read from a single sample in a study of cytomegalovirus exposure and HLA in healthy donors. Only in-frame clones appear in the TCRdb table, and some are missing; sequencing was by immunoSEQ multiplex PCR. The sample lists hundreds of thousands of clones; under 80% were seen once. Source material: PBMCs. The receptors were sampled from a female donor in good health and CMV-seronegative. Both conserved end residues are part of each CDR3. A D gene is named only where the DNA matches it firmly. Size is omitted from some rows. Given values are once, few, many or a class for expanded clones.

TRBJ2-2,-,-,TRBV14,CASSQAGMNTGELFF,TGTGCCAGCAGCCAGGCGGGCATGAACACCGGGGAGCTGTTTTTT
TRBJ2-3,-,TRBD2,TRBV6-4,CASSDSLADADTQYF,TGTGCCAGCAGTGACTCACTAGCGGACGCAGATACGCAGTATTTT
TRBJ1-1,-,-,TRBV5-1,CASSFNGNTEAFF,TGCGCCAGCAGCTTTAACGGGAACACTGAAGCTTTCTTT
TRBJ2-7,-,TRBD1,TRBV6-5,CASSADRGRVYEQYF,TGTGCCAGCAGTGCCGACAGGGGGCGCGTCTACGAGCAGTACTTC
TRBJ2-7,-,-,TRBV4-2,CASSQDLGRLYEQYF,TGTGCCAGCAGCCAAGATTTGGGGAGACTCTACGAGCAGTACTTC
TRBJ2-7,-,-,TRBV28,CASSLRGLTYEQYF,TGTGCCAGCAGTCTTAGGGGATTGACCTACGAGCAGTACTTC
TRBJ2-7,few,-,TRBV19,CARRDSCYEQYF,TGTGCCAGAAGGGACTCCTGCTACGAGCAGTACTTC
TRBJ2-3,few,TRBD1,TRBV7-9,CASSFRDSSTDTQYF,TGTGCCAGCAGCTTTCGGGACAGCAGCACAGATACGCAGTATTTT
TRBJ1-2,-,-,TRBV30,CAWSRSGYGYTF,TGTGCCTGGAGTCGATCGGGCTATGGCTACACCTTC
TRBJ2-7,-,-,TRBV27,CASSLSTGSEQYF,TGTGCCAGCAGTTTATCGACGGGTTCCGAGCAGTACTTC
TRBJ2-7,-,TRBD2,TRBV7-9,CASSSKSGSYEQYF,TGTGCCAGCAGCTCTAAGAGCGGGAGCTACGAGCAGTACTTC
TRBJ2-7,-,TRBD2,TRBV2,CASSDDNSGRWEQYF,TGTGCCAGCAGTGACGATAATAGCGGGAGATGGGAGCAGTACTTC
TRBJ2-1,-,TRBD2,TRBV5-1,CASSPRTSGANNEQFF,TGCGCCAGCAGCCCCCGGACTAGCGGAGCTAACAATGAGCAGTTCTTC
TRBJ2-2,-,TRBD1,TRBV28,CASSPALRQGLTGELFF,TGTGCCAGCAGTCCCGCTCTGAGACAGGGGTTAACCGGGGAGCTGTTTTTT
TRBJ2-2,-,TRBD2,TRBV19,CASSIRLADGELFF,TGTGCCAGTAGTATTAGACTAGCGGACGGGGAGCTGTTTTTT
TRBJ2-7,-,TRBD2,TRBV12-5,CASGLVVAGVGGEQYF,TGTGCTAGTGGTTTGGTCGTAGCGGGAGTAGGCGGCGAGCAGTACTTC
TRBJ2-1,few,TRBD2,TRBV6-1,CASSERAGGYEQFF,TGTGCCAGCAGTGAGCGGGCGGGAGGGTATGAGCAGTTCTTC
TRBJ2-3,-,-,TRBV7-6,CASSLAAELGDSDTQYF,TGTGCCAGCAGCTTAGCCGCGGAATTAGGGGATTCAGATACGCAGTATTTT
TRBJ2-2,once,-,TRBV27,CASRRAPSQNTGELFF,TGTGCCAGCAGGAGGGCGCCGTCACAGAACACCGGGGAGCTGTTTTTT
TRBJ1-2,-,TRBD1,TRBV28,CASSVGTAYGYTF,TGTGCCAGCAGCGTGGGGACAGCTTATGGCTACACCTTC
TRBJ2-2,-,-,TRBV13,CASRQGGGGTGELFF,TGTGCCAGCAGACAAGGCGGGGGCGGAACCGGGGAGCTGTTTTTT
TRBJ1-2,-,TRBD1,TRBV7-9,CANGQGAEYGYTF,TGTGCCAACGGACAGGGGGCAGAATATGGCTACACCTTC
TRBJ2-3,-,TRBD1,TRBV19,CASNNDRADTQYF,TGTGCCAGTAATAATGACAGGGCAGATACGCAGTATTTT
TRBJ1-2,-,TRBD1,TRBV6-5,CASSRQGEGYTF,TGTGCCAGCAGCAGACAGGGCGAAGGCTACACCTTC
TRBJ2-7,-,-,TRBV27,CASSSGKEQYF,TGTGCCAGCAGTTCAGGTAAAGAGCAGTACTTC
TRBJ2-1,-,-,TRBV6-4,CASSRARGYNEQFF,TGTGCCAGCAGTCGAGCCAGGGGTTACAATGAGCAGTTCTTC
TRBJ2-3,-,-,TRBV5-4,CASSLTQSSDTQYF,TGTGCCAGCAGCTTGACACAGTCCTCAGATACGCAGTATTTT
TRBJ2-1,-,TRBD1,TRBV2,CASTGTGQPYNEQFF,TGTGCCAGCACGGGAACGGGACAGCCCTACAATGAGCAGTTCTTC
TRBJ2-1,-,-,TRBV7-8,CASTLLPPYNEQFF,TGTGCCAGCACCCTTCTCCCCCCCTACAATGAGCAGTTCTTC
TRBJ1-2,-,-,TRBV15,CATSRDEEGGYGYTF,TGTGCCACCAGCAGAGATGAGGAGGGAGGGTATGGCTACACCTTC
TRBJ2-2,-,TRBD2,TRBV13,CASSSGTSGNTGELFF,TGTGCCAGCAGCTCCGGGACTAGCGGGAACACCGGGGAGCTGTTTTTT
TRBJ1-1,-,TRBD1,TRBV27,CASSPDRGLKNTEAFF,TGTGCCAGCAGTCCGGACAGGGGGCTCAAGAACACTGAAGCTTTCTTT
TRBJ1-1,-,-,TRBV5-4,CASSSMQDGMNTEAFF,TGTGCCAGCAGCTCCATGCAGGACGGGATGAACACTGAAGCTTTCTTT
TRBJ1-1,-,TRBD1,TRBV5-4,CASSYDRASGWNTEAFF,TGTGCCAGCAGCTACGACAGGGCCTCGGGATGGAACACTGAAGCTTTCTTT
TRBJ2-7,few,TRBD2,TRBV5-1,CASSLRIAGGSGEQYF,TGCGCCAGCAGCTTAAGAATAGCGGGAGGCTCGGGCGAGCAGTACTTC
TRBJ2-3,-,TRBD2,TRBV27,CASSPRGGTSGYGATDTQYF,TGTGCCAGCAGTCCCCGGGGTGGGACTAGCGGATATGGGGCCACAGATACGCAGTATTTT
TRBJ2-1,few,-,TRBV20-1,CSALDTIEQFF,TGCAGCGCCCTGGATACTATCGAGCAGTTCTTC
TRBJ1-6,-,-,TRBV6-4,CASSEGGTRSPLHF,TGTGCCAGCAGTGAGGGGGGGACGAGGTCACCCCTCCACTTT
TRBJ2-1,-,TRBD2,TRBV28,CASSPGTSGSNEQFF,TGTGCCAGCAGCCCGGGGACTAGCGGGAGTAATGAGCAGTTCTTC
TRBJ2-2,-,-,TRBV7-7,CASSLQGPNTGELFF,TGTGCCAGCAGCTTACAGGGCCCGAACACCGGGGAGCTGTTTTTT
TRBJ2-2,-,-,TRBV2,CASTRGGLSNTGELFF,TGTGCCAGCACGAGGGGGGGACTATCGAACACCGGGGAGCTGTTTTTT
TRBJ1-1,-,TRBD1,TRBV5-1,CASSAPGQGARDTEAFF,TGCGCCAGCAGCGCTCCGGGACAGGGGGCGAGGGACACTGAAGCTTTCTTT
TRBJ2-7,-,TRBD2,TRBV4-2,CASSQLAGGSNEQYF,TGTGCCAGCAGCCAACTAGCGGGAGGTTCGAACGAGCAGTACTTC
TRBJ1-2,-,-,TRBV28,CASVTQQYGYTF,TGTGCCAGCGTGACACAGCAATATGGCTACACCTTC
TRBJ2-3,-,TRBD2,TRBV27,CASKALPGGRDTQYF,TGTGCCAGCAAGGCCCTACCGGGAGGGCGAGATACGCAGTATTTT
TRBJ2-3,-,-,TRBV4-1,CASSQLGVGDTQYF,TGCGCCAGCAGCCAACTCGGGGTGGGGGATACGCAGTATTTT
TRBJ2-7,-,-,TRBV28,CASSLGSYEQYF,TGTGCCAGCAGTTTAGGGAGCTACGAGCAGTACTTC
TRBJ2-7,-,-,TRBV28,CASRGGGGSNYEQYF,TGTGCCAGCAGAGGGGGGGGCGGGAGTAATTACGAGCAGTACTTC
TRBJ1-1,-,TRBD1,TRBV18,CASSLATGKKGEAFF,TGTGCCAGCTCACTAGCGACAGGGAAGAAGGGTGAAGCTTTCTTT
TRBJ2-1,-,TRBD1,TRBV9,CASSVGTGDPRQAEQFF,TGTGCCAGCAGCGTAGGAACAGGGGACCCTCGTCAAGCTGAGCAGTTCTTC
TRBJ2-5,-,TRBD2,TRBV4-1,CASSQVGSGRTMETQYF,TGCGCCAGCAGCCAAGTAGGTAGCGGGAGGACGATGGAGACCCAGTACTTC
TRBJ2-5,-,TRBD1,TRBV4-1,CASSQDEYGTVGKTQYF,TGCGCCAGCAGCCAAGATGAATACGGGACAGTCGGAAAGACCCAGTACTTC
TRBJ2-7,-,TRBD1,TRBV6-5,CASSTGTAGEQYF,TGTGCCAGCTCGACCGGGACAGCCGGGGAGCAGTACTTC
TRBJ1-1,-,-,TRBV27,CASSSITGLPNTEAFF,TGTGCCAGCAGTTCTATAACTGGGCTACCGAACACTGAAGCTTTCTTT
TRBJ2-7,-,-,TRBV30,CAWSVKAGGPGEQYF,TGTGCCTGGAGTGTAAAAGCGGGTGGGCCCGGCGAGCAGTACTTC
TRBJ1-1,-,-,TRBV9,CASSVGGITEAFF,TGTGCCAGCAGCGTAGGAGGGATCACTGAAGCTTTCTTT